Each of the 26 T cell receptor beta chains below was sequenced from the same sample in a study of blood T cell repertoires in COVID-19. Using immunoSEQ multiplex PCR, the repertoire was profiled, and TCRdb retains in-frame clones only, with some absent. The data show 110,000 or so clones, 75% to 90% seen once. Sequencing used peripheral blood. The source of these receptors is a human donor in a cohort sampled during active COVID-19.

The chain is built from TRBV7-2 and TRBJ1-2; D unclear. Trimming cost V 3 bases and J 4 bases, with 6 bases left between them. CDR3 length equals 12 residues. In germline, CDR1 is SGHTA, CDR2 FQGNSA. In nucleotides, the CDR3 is TGTGCCAGCAGCTTCACCAGCTATGGCTACACCTTC. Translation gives CASSFTSYGYTF.

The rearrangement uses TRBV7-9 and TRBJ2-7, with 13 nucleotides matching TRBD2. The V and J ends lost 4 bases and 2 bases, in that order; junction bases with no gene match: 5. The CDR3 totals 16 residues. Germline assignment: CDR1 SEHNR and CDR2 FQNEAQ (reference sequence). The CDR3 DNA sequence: TGTGCCAGCAGCTCAACTAGCGGGGGGGATCCCTACGAGCAGTACTTC. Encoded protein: CASSSTSGGDPYEQYF.

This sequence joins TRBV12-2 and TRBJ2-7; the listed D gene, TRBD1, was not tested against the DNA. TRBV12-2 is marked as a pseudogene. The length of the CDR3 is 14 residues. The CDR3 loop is CASDFRGSSYEQYF. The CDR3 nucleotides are TGTGCAAGCGACTTTAGGGGCAGCTCCTACGAGCAGTACTTC.

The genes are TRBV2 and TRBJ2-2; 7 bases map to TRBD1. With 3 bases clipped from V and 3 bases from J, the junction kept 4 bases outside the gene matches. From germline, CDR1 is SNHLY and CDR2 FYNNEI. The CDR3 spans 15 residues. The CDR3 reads CASSDPQGDTGELFF. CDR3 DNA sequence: TGTGCCAGCAGTGATCCCCAGGGGGACACCGGGGAGCTGTTTTTT.

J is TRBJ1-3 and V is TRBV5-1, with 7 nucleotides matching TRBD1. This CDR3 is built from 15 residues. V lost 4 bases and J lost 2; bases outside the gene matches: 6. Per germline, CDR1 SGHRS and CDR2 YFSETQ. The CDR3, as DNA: TGCGCCAGCAGCGTACAAACAGGGGCTGGAAACACCATATATTTT. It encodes CASSVQTGAGNTIYF.

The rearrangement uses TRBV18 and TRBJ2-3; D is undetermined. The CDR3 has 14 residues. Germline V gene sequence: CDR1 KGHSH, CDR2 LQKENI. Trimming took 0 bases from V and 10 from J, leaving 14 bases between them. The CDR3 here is CASSPPAALEAQYF. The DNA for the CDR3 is TGTGCCAGCTCACCACCGGCGGCATTAGAGGCGCAGTATTTT.

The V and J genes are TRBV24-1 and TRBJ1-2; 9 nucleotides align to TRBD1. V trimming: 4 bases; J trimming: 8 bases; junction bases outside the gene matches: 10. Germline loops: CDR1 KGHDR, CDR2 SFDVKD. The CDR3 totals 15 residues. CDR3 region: CATSDPGGQGQGYTF. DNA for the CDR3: TGTGCCACCAGTGACCCCGGGGGACAGGGCCAGGGCTACACCTTC.

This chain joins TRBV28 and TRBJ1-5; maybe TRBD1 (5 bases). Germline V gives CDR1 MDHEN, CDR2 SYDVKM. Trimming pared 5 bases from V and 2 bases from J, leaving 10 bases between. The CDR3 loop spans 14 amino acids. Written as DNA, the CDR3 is TGTGCCAGCAGTCAGGGTTTTGGCAATCAGCCCCAGCATTTT. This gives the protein CASSQGFGNQPQHF.

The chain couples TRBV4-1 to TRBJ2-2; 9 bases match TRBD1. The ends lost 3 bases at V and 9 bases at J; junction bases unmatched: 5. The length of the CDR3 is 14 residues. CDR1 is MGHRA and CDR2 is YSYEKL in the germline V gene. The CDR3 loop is CASSQDRGPWELFF. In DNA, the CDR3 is TGCGCCAGCAGCCAGGACAGGGGCCCTTGGGAGCTGTTTTTT.

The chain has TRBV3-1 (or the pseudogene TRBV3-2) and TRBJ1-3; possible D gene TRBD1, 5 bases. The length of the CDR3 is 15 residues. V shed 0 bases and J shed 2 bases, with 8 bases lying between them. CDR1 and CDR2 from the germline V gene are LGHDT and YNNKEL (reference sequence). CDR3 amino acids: CASSQDGTAGNTIYF. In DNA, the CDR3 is TGTGCCAGCAGCCAAGATGGGACTGCTGGAAACACCATATATTTT.

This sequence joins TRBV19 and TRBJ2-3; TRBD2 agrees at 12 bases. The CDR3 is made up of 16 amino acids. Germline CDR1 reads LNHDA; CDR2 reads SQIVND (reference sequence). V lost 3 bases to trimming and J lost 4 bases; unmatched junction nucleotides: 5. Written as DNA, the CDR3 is TGTGCCAGTAGTATCTCCCCTAGCGGGGGGGCAGATACGCAGTATTTT. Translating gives CASSISPSGGADTQYF.

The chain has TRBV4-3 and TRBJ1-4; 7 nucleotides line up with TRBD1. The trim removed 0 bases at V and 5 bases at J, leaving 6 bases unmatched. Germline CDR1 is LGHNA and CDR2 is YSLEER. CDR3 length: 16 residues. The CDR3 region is CASSQDRAGGNEKLFF. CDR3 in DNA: TGCGCCAGCAGCCAAGATCGGGCAGGGGGAAATGAAAAACTGTTTTTT.

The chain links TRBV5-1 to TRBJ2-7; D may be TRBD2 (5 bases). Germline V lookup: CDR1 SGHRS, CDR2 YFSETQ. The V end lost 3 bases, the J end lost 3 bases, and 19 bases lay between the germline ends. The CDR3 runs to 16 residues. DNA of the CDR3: TGCGCCAGCAGCTCCTCCCCGGGGAACTCCCTCTACGAGCAGTACTTC. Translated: CASSSSPGNSLYEQYF.

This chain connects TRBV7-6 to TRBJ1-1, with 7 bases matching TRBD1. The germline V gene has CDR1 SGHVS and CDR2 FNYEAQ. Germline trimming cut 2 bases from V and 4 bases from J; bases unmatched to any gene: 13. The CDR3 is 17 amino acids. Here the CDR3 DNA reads TGTGCCAGCAGCTTACCCTTACAGGGGAGGATGGCCACTGAAGCTTTCTTT. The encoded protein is CASSLPLQGRMATEAFF.

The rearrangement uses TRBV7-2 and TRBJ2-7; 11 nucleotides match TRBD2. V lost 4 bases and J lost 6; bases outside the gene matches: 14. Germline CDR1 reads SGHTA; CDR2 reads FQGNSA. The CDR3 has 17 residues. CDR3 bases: TGTGCCAGCAGCTCAACCAGACTAGCGGGGCCTGTCCGCGAGCAGTACTTC. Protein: CASSSTRLAGPVREQYF.

CDR3 in amino acids: CASSTTERYGYTF. CDR3 nucleotide sequence: TGTGCCAGCAGCACGACAGAGCGCTATGGCTACACCTTC. The chain joins TRBV7-9 to TRBJ1-2; D possibly corresponds to TRBD1 (5 bases). This CDR3 comprises 13 residues. Trimming took off 5 bases at V and 4 bases at J, with 11 bases between the two ends. The germline V gene encodes CDR1 SEHNR and CDR2 FQNEAQ (reference sequence).

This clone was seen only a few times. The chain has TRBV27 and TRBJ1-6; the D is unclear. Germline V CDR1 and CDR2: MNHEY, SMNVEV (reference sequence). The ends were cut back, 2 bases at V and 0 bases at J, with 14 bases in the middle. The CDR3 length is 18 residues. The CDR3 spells CASSLRQVKSSYNSPLHF. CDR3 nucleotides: TGTGCCAGCAGTTTAAGGCAGGTGAAAAGCTCCTATAATTCACCCCTCCACTTT.

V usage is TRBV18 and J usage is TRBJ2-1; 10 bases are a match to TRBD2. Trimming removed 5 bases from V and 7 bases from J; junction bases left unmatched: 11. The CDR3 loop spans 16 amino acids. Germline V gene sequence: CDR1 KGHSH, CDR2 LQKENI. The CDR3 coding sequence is TGTGCCAGCTCAGCCCTTGGGTTAGCGGGAGGAAATGAGCAGTTCTTC. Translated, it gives CASSALGLAGGNEQFF.

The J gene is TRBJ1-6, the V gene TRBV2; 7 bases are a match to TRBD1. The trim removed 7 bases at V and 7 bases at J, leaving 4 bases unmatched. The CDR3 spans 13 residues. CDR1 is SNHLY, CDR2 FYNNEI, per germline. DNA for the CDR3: TGTGCCAGCATACTGGACAGGAATTCACCCCTCCACTTT. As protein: CASILDRNSPLHF.

As DNA, the CDR3 is TGCGCCAGCAGCTTGATATTTGCGGGAGGGCCCGATGAGCAGTTCTTC. Translating gives CASSLIFAGGPDEQFF. This chain connects TRBV5-1 to TRBJ2-1; 9 nucleotides align to TRBD2. The CDR3 contains 16 residues. V gave up 1 base and J gave up 8 bases; unmatched junction bases: 10. CDR1 and CDR2 (germline): SGHRS, YFSETQ.

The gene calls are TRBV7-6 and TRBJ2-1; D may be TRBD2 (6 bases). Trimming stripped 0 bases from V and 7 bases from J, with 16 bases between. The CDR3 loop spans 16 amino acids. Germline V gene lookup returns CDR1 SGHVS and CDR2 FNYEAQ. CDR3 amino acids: CASSLASHSGVNEQFF. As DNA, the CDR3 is TGTGCCAGCAGCTTAGCTTCCCATAGCGGTGTGAATGAGCAGTTCTTC.

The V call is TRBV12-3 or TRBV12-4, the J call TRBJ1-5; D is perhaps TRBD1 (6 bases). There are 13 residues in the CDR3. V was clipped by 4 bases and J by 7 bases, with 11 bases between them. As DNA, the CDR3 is TGTGCCAGCAGTTCACAGGGCAGGCAGCCCCAGCATTTT. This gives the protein CASSSQGRQPQHF.

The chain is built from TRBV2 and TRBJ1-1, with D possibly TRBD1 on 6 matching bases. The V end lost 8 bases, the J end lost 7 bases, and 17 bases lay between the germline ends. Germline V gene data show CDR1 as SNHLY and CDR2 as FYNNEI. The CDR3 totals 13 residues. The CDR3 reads CASGEGTNFEAFF. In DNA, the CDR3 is TGTGCCAGCGGGGAAGGGACAAACTTTGAAGCTTTCTTT.

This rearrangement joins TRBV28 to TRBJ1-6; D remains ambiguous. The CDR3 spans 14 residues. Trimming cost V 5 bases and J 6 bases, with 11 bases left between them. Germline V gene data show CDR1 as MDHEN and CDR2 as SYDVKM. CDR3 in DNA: TGTGCCAGCAGTCCCGGGAGATTTAATTCACCCCTCCACTTT. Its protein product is CASSPGRFNSPLHF.

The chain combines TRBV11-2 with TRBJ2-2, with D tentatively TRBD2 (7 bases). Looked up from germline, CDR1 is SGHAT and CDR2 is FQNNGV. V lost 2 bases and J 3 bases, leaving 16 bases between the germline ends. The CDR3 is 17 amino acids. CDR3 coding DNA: TGTGCCAGCAGCTTACGGGCCAGGGGAGGGTACACCGGGGAGCTGTTTTTT. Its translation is CASSLRARGGYTGELFF.

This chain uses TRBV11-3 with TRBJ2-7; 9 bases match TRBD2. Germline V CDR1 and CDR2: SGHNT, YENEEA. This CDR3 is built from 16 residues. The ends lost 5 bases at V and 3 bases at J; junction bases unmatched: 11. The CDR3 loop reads CASSPEMGGGDYEQYF. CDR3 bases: TGTGCCAGCAGCCCAGAAATGGGCGGGGGGGACTACGAGCAGTACTTC.